This record concerns one T cell receptor beta chain sequence. Its antigen is still unknown. The data are from a study of T cell clonotyping in hematopoietic cell transplantation. Using immunoSEQ multiplex PCR, the repertoire was profiled, and TCRdb retains in-frame clones only, with some absent. The sample holds about 27,000 clones, under 97% seen once. Study-wide points: Pathologically expanded recipient clonotypes increased progressively from day 30 to day 180 as diversity fell. Broader posttransplant TCR repertoire diversity was predicted by graft donor and pretransplant recipient Inverse Simpson Index values.

The clonotype originates from a man aged 50 to 60 in good health. Some clones in this sample may be carry-over from other donors' samples. The sequencing input was peripheral blood mononuclear cells.

The CDR3 sequence is CASAWTVNTGELFF. CDR3 nucleotide sequence: TGTGCCAGCGCTTGGACAGTTAACACCGGGGAGCTGTTTTTT. The J gene is TRBJ2-2, the V gene TRBV9, with D possibly matching TRBD1 (6 bases). The CDR3 has 14 amino acids. From germline, CDR1 is SGDLS and CDR2 YYNGEE. The V gene lost 7 bases and the J gene lost 2 bases, with 12 bases spanning the gap.